These T cell receptor beta chains were read from a single sample in a study of response to subunit inactivated influenza vaccine. TCRdb analysed the RT-PCR reads with MiXCR anew, one entry per CDR3 protein. The sample comprises 550,000 to 650,000 distinct CDR3 sequences, about an eighth of which are singletons, and approximately 10% rests with the top ten. Sequencing was performed on PBMCs from blood, taken on the day of vaccination. The receptors here all came from a man aged 45-65 years who received an inactivated influenza vaccine. Each CDR3 is given with its conserved first and last residue.

TRBV28	TRBJ1-1	CASSLRGAGLNTEAFF
TRBV5-1	TRBJ2-7	CASSLLPAFRDQPSYEQYF
TRBV7-8	TRBJ1-6	CASSSQGAGSISPLHF
TRBV7-9	TRBJ2-3	CASSLGSSGLQDTQYF
TRBV5-1	TRBJ1-2	CASSSDGTNYGYTF
TRBV12-3/TRBV12-4	TRBJ2-1	CASSLGQYNEQFF
TRBV6-5	TRBJ2-7	CASRGAGAEQYF
TRBV7-9	TRBJ2-7	CASSPGLAHEQYF
TRBV28	TRBJ2-7	CASSRSSGDGEQYF
TRBV20-1	TRBJ2-7	CSARAGPFDYEQYF
TRBV5-1	TRBJ2-1	CASSLGGGGAYNEQFF
TRBV20-1	TRBJ1-5	CSASLGTNYNQPQHF
TRBV3-1	TRBJ2-7	CASSKGQATSYEQYF
TRBV28	TRBJ2-3	CASSTSPITDTQYF
TRBV4-2	TRBJ2-2	CASSQELGLGHTGELFF
TRBV20-1	TRBJ2-3	CSAGYAWADTQYF
TRBV6-2/TRBV6-3	TRBJ1-5	CASHMGQVGAQPQHF
TRBV7-9	TRBJ1-3	CASTPGTGYGNTIYF
TRBV7-6	TRBJ1-5	CASSLVAGKNQPQHF
TRBV24-1	TRBJ2-5	CATSDFRDGQETQYF
TRBV18	TRBJ1-1	CASSTVGTEAFF
TRBV19	TRBJ2-2	CASRTGYTGELFF
TRBV5-1	TRBJ2-3	CASSSVPLAGGTDTQYF
TRBV20-1	TRBJ2-2	CSARGTGTNTGELFF
TRBV10-3	TRBJ2-3	CAINSGRARTDTQYF
TRBV9	TRBJ1-1	CASSETGLNTEAFF
TRBV2	TRBJ1-3	CASSPRQGARGNTIYF
TRBV12-3/TRBV12-4	TRBJ2-2	CASSSPGTGTGELFF
TRBV5-1	TRBJ1-1	CASSLPTKTGTGGGRTEAFF
TRBV28	TRBJ2-2	CATRRTNTGELFF
TRBV20-1	TRBJ2-3	CSARTPSRGATDTQYF
TRBV28	TRBJ1-2	CASSSPGQGPGYTF
TRBV4-1	TRBJ2-7	CASSPILTGGKYEQYF
TRBV5-1	TRBJ1-1	CASSASTGMNTEAFF
TRBV20-1	TRBJ2-1	CSALGLGNEQFF
TRBV5-1	TRBJ2-7	CASSSLRGNSYEQYF
TRBV20-1	TRBJ2-4	CSAKWREVQNIQYF
TRBV12-3/TRBV12-4	TRBJ2-1	CASRAGGQNNEQFF
TRBV7-8	TRBJ2-3	CASSSPGGVGTDTQYF
TRBV19	TRBJ1-2	CASKQGILFGATF
TRBV27	TRBJ2-7	CASSLFGTSGSYEQYF
TRBV25-1	TRBJ2-1	CASSRGLLCNEQFF
TRBV27	TRBJ2-7	CASSQEQPIYEQYF
TRBV7-9	TRBJ2-7	CASSRPSQTPSYEQYF
TRBV20-1	TRBJ2-5	CSAVRSTGTQYF
TRBV6-1	TRBJ2-6	CASHTGTSGANVLTF
TRBV6-1	TRBJ1-6	CASSGQGSFNSPLHF
TRBV2	TRBJ1-2	CASNGDAIYGYTF
TRBV5-1	TRBJ2-5	CASIGLAGETQYF
TRBV6-5	TRBJ2-7	CASSNRGSYEQYF